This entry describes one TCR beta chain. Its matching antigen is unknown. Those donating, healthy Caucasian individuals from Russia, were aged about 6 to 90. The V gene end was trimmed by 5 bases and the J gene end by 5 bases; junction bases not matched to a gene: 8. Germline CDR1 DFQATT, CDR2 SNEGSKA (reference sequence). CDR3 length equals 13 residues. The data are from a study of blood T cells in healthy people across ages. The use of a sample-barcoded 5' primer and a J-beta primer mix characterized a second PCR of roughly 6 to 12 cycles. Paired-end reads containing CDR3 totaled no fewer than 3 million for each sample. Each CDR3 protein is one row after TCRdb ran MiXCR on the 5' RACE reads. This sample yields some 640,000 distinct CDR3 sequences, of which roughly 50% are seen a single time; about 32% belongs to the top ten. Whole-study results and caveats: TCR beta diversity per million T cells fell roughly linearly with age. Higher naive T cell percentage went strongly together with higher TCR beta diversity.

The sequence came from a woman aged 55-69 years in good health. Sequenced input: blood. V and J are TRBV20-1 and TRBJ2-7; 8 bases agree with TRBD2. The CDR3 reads CSAESGSIDEQYF. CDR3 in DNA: TGCAGTGCTGAGAGCGGGAGTATCGACGAGCAGTACTTC.